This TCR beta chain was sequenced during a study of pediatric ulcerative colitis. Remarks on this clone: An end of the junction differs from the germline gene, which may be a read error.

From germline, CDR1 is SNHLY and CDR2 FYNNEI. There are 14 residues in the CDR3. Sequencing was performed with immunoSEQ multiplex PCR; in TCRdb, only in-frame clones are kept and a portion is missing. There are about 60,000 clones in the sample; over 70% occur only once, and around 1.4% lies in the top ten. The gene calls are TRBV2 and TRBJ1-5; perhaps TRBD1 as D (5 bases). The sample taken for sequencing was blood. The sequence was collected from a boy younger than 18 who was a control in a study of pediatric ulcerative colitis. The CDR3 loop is CASREARDDQPQHF. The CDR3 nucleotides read TGTGCCAGCAGGGAAGCTAGGGACGATCAGCCCCAGCATTTT. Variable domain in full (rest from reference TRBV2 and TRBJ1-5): EPEVTQTPSHQVTQMGQEVILRCVPISNHLYFYWYRQILGQKVEFLVSFYNNEISEKSEIFDDQFSVERPDGSNFTLKIRSTKLEDSAMYFCASREARDDQPQHFGDGTRLSIL.